A selection of T cell receptor beta chains follows, all from one sample in a study of shared clonotypes between healthy human individuals. Sequencing was performed with immunoSEQ multiplex PCR; in TCRdb, only in-frame clones are kept and a portion is missing. Among nearly 2 million clones, about 95% were seen once, and the ten largest hold less than 1.5%. Specimen: naive CD8+ T cells sorted from blood. The receptors were gathered from a man younger than 35 in good health. Each CDR3 is given with its conserved first and last residue. A D gene is named only where the DNA matches it firmly. The size field is filled for only some rows; it gives once, few, many or a size class.

CDR3aa: CSVEGPSGRGGYEQYF; CDR3nt: TGCAGCGTTGAAGGGCCCTCAGGCAGGGGGGGGTACGAGCAGTACTTC; j_gene: TRBJ2-7; abundance: NA; d_gene: NA; v_gene: TRBV29-1
CDR3aa: CASSDDTGELFF; CDR3nt: TGTGCCAGCAGCGACGACACCGGGGAGCTGTTTTTT; j_gene: TRBJ2-2; abundance: NA; d_gene: NA; v_gene: TRBV6-5
CDR3aa: CASPTWEAGAFF; CDR3nt: TGTGCCAGCCCGACTTGGGAGGCAGGGGCTTTCTTT; j_gene: TRBJ1-1; abundance: NA; d_gene: NA; v_gene: TRBV5-4
CDR3aa: CASSHRPGQGIGYGYTF; CDR3nt: TGCGCCAGCAGCCACCGTCCGGGACAGGGGATCGGCTATGGCTACACCTTC; j_gene: TRBJ1-2; abundance: NA; d_gene: TRBD1; v_gene: TRBV4-1
CDR3aa: CASSIDTEQNTEAFF; CDR3nt: TGTGCCAGTAGTATAGATACAGAACAGAACACTGAAGCTTTCTTT; j_gene: TRBJ1-1; abundance: NA; d_gene: NA; v_gene: TRBV19
CDR3aa: CASSLPSYEQYF; CDR3nt: TGTGCCAGCAGTTTGCCTTCCTACGAGCAGTACTTC; j_gene: TRBJ2-7; abundance: NA; d_gene: NA; v_gene: TRBV28
CDR3aa: CASSDGTAIEAFF; CDR3nt: TGTGCCAGCAGCGACGGGACAGCCATTGAAGCTTTCTTT; j_gene: TRBJ1-1; abundance: NA; d_gene: TRBD1; v_gene: TRBV2
CDR3aa: CASSLFRGSEQYF; CDR3nt: TGTGCCAGCAGTTTATTCCGGGGGAGCGAGCAGTACTTC; j_gene: TRBJ2-7; abundance: NA; d_gene: NA; v_gene: TRBV28
CDR3aa: CASSTPSGRDTGELFF; CDR3nt: TGTGCCAGCAGCACGCCAAGCGGGAGAGACACCGGGGAGCTGTTTTTT; j_gene: TRBJ2-2; abundance: NA; d_gene: TRBD2; v_gene: TRBV9
CDR3aa: CASSLAGPYEQYF; CDR3nt: TGCGCCAGCAGCTTGGCGGGTCCCTACGAGCAGTACTTC; j_gene: TRBJ2-7; abundance: NA; d_gene: NA; v_gene: TRBV5-1
CDR3aa: CASRGGNTEAFF; CDR3nt: TGTGCCAGTAGGGGAGGGAACACTGAAGCTTTCTTT; j_gene: TRBJ1-1; abundance: NA; d_gene: NA; v_gene: TRBV19
CDR3aa: CASSPTPGSSYEQYF; CDR3nt: TGCGCCAGCAGCCCCACCCCGGGCAGCTCCTACGAGCAGTACTTC; j_gene: TRBJ2-7; abundance: NA; d_gene: NA; v_gene: TRBV4-1
CDR3aa: CASSPGQGYNEQFF; CDR3nt: TGCGCCAGCAGCCCGGGACAGGGGTACAATGAGCAGTTCTTC; j_gene: TRBJ2-1; abundance: NA; d_gene: TRBD1; v_gene: TRBV4-1
CDR3aa: CASSLELVDFNYGYTF; CDR3nt: TGTGCCAGCAGCTTAGAACTTGTTGATTTTAACTATGGCTACACCTTC; j_gene: TRBJ1-2; abundance: NA; d_gene: NA; v_gene: TRBV11-2
CDR3aa: CASSASAYNSPLHF; CDR3nt: TGCGCCAGCAGTGCTTCAGCCTATAATTCACCCCTCCACTTT; j_gene: TRBJ1-6; abundance: NA; d_gene: NA; v_gene: TRBV10-2
CDR3aa: CASSQVQGAYEQYF; CDR3nt: TGCGCCAGCAGCCAAGTGCAGGGGGCCTACGAGCAGTACTTC; j_gene: TRBJ2-7; abundance: NA; d_gene: TRBD1; v_gene: TRBV4-1
CDR3aa: CASSVGRADYGYTF; CDR3nt: TGTGCCAGCAGCGTAGGTAGGGCCGACTATGGCTACACCTTC; j_gene: TRBJ1-2; abundance: NA; d_gene: NA; v_gene: TRBV9
CDR3aa: CSVNTEAFF; CDR3nt: TGCAGTGTGAACACTGAAGCTTTCTTT; j_gene: TRBJ1-1; abundance: NA; d_gene: NA; v_gene: TRBV20-1
CDR3aa: CASSQEGLAGANTGELFF; CDR3nt: TGCGCCAGCAGCCAAGAAGGACTAGCGGGAGCGAACACCGGGGAGCTGTTTTTT; j_gene: TRBJ2-2; abundance: NA; d_gene: TRBD2; v_gene: TRBV4-3
CDR3aa: CASSIGLGVAYEQYF; CDR3nt: TGTGCCAGTAGTATAGGCCTCGGGGTCGCCTACGAGCAGTACTTC; j_gene: TRBJ2-7; abundance: NA; d_gene: NA; v_gene: TRBV19
CDR3aa: CASSPRAGAITYEQYF; CDR3nt: TGTGCCAGCAGCCCCCGGGCAGGGGCGATTACCTACGAGCAGTACTTC; j_gene: TRBJ2-7; abundance: NA; d_gene: NA; v_gene: TRBV7-2
CDR3aa: CASSVGTGVDEQFF; CDR3nt: TGTGCCAGCAGCGTCGGGACAGGGGTCGATGAGCAGTTCTTC; j_gene: TRBJ2-1; abundance: NA; d_gene: TRBD1; v_gene: TRBV9
CDR3aa: CASSPLGRHEQYF; CDR3nt: TGTGCCAGCAGCCCCCTAGGCCGCCACGAGCAGTACTTC; j_gene: TRBJ2-7; abundance: NA; d_gene: NA; v_gene: TRBV6-6
CDR3aa: CASSFLGLAGGEQFF; CDR3nt: TGTGCCAGCAGTTTTTTGGGACTAGCGGGAGGTGAGCAGTTCTTC; j_gene: TRBJ2-1; abundance: NA; d_gene: TRBD2; v_gene: TRBV27
CDR3aa: CASSLGRVRLDGYTF; CDR3nt: TGTGCCAGCAGCTTGGGCCGTGTGAGACTTGATGGCTACACCTTC; j_gene: TRBJ1-2; abundance: NA; d_gene: NA; v_gene: TRBV5-4
CDR3aa: CASSAGLAASTDTQYF; CDR3nt: TGCGCCAGCAGCGCCGGACTAGCGGCTAGCACAGATACGCAGTATTTT; j_gene: TRBJ2-3; abundance: once; d_gene: TRBD2; v_gene: TRBV5-1
CDR3aa: CASSQEWGPGGSYNEQFF; CDR3nt: TGCGCCAGCAGCCAAGAGTGGGGTCCCGGGGGCTCCTACAATGAGCAGTTCTTC; j_gene: TRBJ2-1; abundance: NA; d_gene: NA; v_gene: TRBV4-3
CDR3aa: CASRLAGQSTDTQYF; CDR3nt: TGTGCCAGCAGATTGGCGGGACAGAGCACAGATACGCAGTATTTT; j_gene: TRBJ2-3; abundance: NA; d_gene: NA; v_gene: TRBV6-5
CDR3aa: CASSSFGLDRDTQYF; CDR3nt: TGTGCCAGCAGCTCCTTCGGACTAGACCGCGATACGCAGTATTTT; j_gene: TRBJ2-3; abundance: NA; d_gene: TRBD2; v_gene: TRBV11-2
CDR3aa: CASSGLGLAGSYEQYF; CDR3nt: TGTGCCAGCAGCGGACTCGGACTAGCGGGGTCATACGAGCAGTACTTC; j_gene: TRBJ2-7; abundance: NA; d_gene: TRBD2; v_gene: TRBV5-6
CDR3aa: CASSGWTGGKSTDTQYF; CDR3nt: TGTGCCAGCAGTGGATGGACAGGGGGAAAGTCCACAGATACGCAGTATTTT; j_gene: TRBJ2-3; abundance: NA; d_gene: TRBD1; v_gene: TRBV6-1
CDR3aa: CASSTDLSGANVLTF; CDR3nt: TGTGCCAGCAGCACAGACCTCTCTGGGGCCAACGTCCTGACTTTC; j_gene: TRBJ2-6; abundance: NA; d_gene: NA; v_gene: TRBV7-9
CDR3aa: CASSAGLDTETQYF; CDR3nt: TGCGCCAGCAGCGCAGGGTTAGACACAGAGACCCAGTACTTC; j_gene: TRBJ2-5; abundance: NA; d_gene: NA; v_gene: TRBV5-1
CDR3aa: CASSHGQGAVETQYF; CDR3nt: TGTGCCAGCAGCCATGGACAGGGGGCTGTTGAGACCCAGTACTTC; j_gene: TRBJ2-5; abundance: NA; d_gene: TRBD1; v_gene: TRBV7-9
CDR3aa: CASSQDPGQETQYF; CDR3nt: TGCGCCAGCAGCCAAGATCCAGGGCAAGAGACCCAGTACTTC; j_gene: TRBJ2-5; abundance: NA; d_gene: NA; v_gene: TRBV4-1
CDR3aa: CASSVGTVSGNTIYF; CDR3nt: TGTGCCAGCAGCGTAGGGACAGTCTCTGGAAACACCATATATTTT; j_gene: TRBJ1-3; abundance: NA; d_gene: NA; v_gene: TRBV9
CDR3aa: CASSQGQGLGDTQYF; CDR3nt: TGTGCCAGCAGCCAGGGACAGGGTTTAGGGGATACGCAGTATTTT; j_gene: TRBJ2-3; abundance: NA; d_gene: TRBD1; v_gene: TRBV27
CDR3aa: CASSNPGQGLYEQYF; CDR3nt: TGTGCCAGCAGTAATCCGGGACAGGGGTTATACGAGCAGTACTTC; j_gene: TRBJ2-7; abundance: NA; d_gene: TRBD1; v_gene: TRBV6-1
CDR3aa: CASSLDGAYEQYF; CDR3nt: TGCGCCAGCAGCTTGGATGGGGCCTACGAGCAGTACTTC; j_gene: TRBJ2-7; abundance: NA; d_gene: NA; v_gene: TRBV5-1
CDR3aa: CASSLEVGLGEQYF; CDR3nt: TGTGCCAGCAGCTTAGAGGTGGGGCTCGGCGAGCAGTACTTC; j_gene: TRBJ2-7; abundance: NA; d_gene: NA; v_gene: TRBV7-2
CDR3aa: CASSLEQGMNTEAFF; CDR3nt: TGTGCCAGCAGCCTAGAACAGGGGATGAACACTGAAGCTTTCTTT; j_gene: TRBJ1-1; abundance: NA; d_gene: TRBD1; v_gene: TRBV7-9
CDR3aa: CASSAGTAGYEQYF; CDR3nt: TGTGCCAGCAGTGCCGGGACCGCAGGTTACGAGCAGTACTTC; j_gene: TRBJ2-7; abundance: NA; d_gene: NA; v_gene: TRBV27
CDR3aa: CASSLEAGGPLTDTQYF; CDR3nt: TGTGCCAGCAGCTTGGAAGCGGGGGGGCCTCTGACAGATACGCAGTATTTT; j_gene: TRBJ2-3; abundance: NA; d_gene: TRBD2; v_gene: TRBV5-4
CDR3aa: CASSYSGDHSYEQYF; CDR3nt: TGTGCCAGCAGTTACTCCGGGGACCACTCCTACGAGCAGTACTTC; j_gene: TRBJ2-7; abundance: NA; d_gene: NA; v_gene: TRBV6-6
CDR3aa: CASSPGTGVDNEQFF; CDR3nt: TGTGCCAGCTCACCCGGGACAGGGGTCGACAATGAGCAGTTCTTC; j_gene: TRBJ2-1; abundance: NA; d_gene: TRBD1; v_gene: TRBV18
CDR3aa: CASSSGTAYQETQYF; CDR3nt: TGCGCCAGCAGCTCCGGGACAGCGTACCAAGAGACCCAGTACTTC; j_gene: TRBJ2-5; abundance: NA; d_gene: TRBD1; v_gene: TRBV5-1
CDR3aa: CSVEEGVNEQYF; CDR3nt: TGCAGCGTTGAAGAGGGAGTTAACGAGCAGTACTTC; j_gene: TRBJ2-7; abundance: NA; d_gene: NA; v_gene: TRBV29-1
CDR3aa: CASSPGTEAFF; CDR3nt: TGTGCCAGCAGCCCGGGCACTGAAGCTTTCTTT; j_gene: TRBJ1-1; abundance: NA; d_gene: NA; v_gene: TRBV7-9
CDR3aa: CASSVEPSDEQYF; CDR3nt: TGTGCCAGCAGCGTAGAACCAAGTGACGAGCAGTACTTC; j_gene: TRBJ2-7; abundance: NA; d_gene: NA; v_gene: TRBV9
CDR3aa: CSVEKAASGTDTQYF; CDR3nt: TGCAGCGTTGAAAAGGCGGCTAGCGGGACAGATACGCAGTATTTT; j_gene: TRBJ2-3; abundance: NA; d_gene: TRBD2; v_gene: TRBV29-1
CDR3aa: CASSHERARWEQYF; CDR3nt: TGTGCCAGCAGCCACGAGAGGGCCCGATGGGAGCAGTACTTC; j_gene: TRBJ2-7; abundance: NA; d_gene: NA; v_gene: TRBV7-9
CDR3aa: CASSTLQSPDQETQYF; CDR3nt: TGTGCCAGTAGCACACTTCAATCCCCGGACCAAGAGACCCAGTACTTC; j_gene: TRBJ2-5; abundance: NA; d_gene: NA; v_gene: TRBV19
CDR3aa: CASSIWDGTDTQYF; CDR3nt: TGTGCCAGTAGTATTTGGGACGGCACAGATACGCAGTATTTT; j_gene: TRBJ2-3; abundance: NA; d_gene: NA; v_gene: TRBV19
CDR3aa: CASSLVTGGAPSYEQYF; CDR3nt: TGTGCCAGCAGCTTAGTGACAGGGGGCGCGCCCTCCTACGAGCAGTACTTC; j_gene: TRBJ2-7; abundance: NA; d_gene: TRBD1; v_gene: TRBV7-9
CDR3aa: CASILIYEQYF; CDR3nt: TGTGCCAGCATTTTAATCTACGAGCAGTACTTC; j_gene: TRBJ2-7; abundance: NA; d_gene: NA; v_gene: TRBV6-1
CDR3aa: CASGLGDTQYF; CDR3nt: TGTGCCAGCGGACTGGGAGATACGCAGTATTTT; j_gene: TRBJ2-3; abundance: NA; d_gene: NA; v_gene: TRBV11-2
CDR3aa: CASSASTGTDSTDTQYF; CDR3nt: TGTGCCAGCAGCGCTTCTACCGGGACGGATAGCACAGATACGCAGTATTTT; j_gene: TRBJ2-3; abundance: NA; d_gene: NA; v_gene: TRBV7-9
CDR3aa: CASSPFGPPYEQYF; CDR3nt: TGTGCCAGCTCACCATTTGGGCCACCCTACGAGCAGTACTTC; j_gene: TRBJ2-7; abundance: NA; d_gene: NA; v_gene: TRBV18
CDR3aa: CAIRDDTGRGTGELFF; CDR3nt: TGTGCCATCAGGGATGATACAGGAAGGGGGACCGGGGAGCTGTTTTTT; j_gene: TRBJ2-2; abundance: NA; d_gene: NA; v_gene: TRBV10-3